This TCR beta chain was sequenced during a study of T-cell memory formation after mild COVID-19. Whole-study findings and limits: A subset of responding clones appeared in pre-infection memory, suggesting cross-reactive memory joined.

Worth noting for this clonotype: Its specificity is not known.

The V gene's germline CDR1 is SGHRS and CDR2 YFSETQ. Trimming at V came to 0 bases and at J to 7 bases, leaving 11 bases not matched to a gene. The CDR3 covers 17 residues. TCRalpha and TCRbeta libraries used 5'RACE with constant-segment primers and UMIs. TCRdb redid the calling of the 5' RACE reads with MiXCR, one entry per CDR3 protein. Of approximately 290,000 distinct CDR3 sequences in the sample, more than 15% are singletons; the top ten hold about a fifth. This receptor was identified in a man between 18 and 35 years old who had mild COVID-19 (a few samples of this study predate the infection). Cell type and time point are not known. The chain couples TRBV5-1 to TRBJ2-1; the match to TRBD2 covers 9 bases. The sample consisted of PBMCs or a T cell subset sorted from them (not recorded which). As DNA, the CDR3 is TGCGCCAGCAGCTTGGCCCCGCTAGCGGGGATCGAAAATGAGCAGTTCTTC. This gives the protein CASSLAPLAGIENEQFF.